This T cell receptor beta chain originates from a study of T cells in Graves' hyperthyroidism and ophthalmopathy. In its sample, this clonotype was seen once. Its antigen is not identified. Ophthalmopathy patients all had a Clinical Activity Score of at least 3, a NOSPECS grade of at least 4 and disease under 3 months old. Findings of the study overall: Among clonotypes expanded in thyroid above 0.001, most were also found in blood. The model identified upcoming ophthalmopathy a median roughly 6 months ahead of onset.

This CDR3 comprises 16 residues. V was clipped by 5 bases and J by 0 bases; unmatched bases: 7. Researchers took RNA transcripts and amplified the TCR beta CDR3 regions from them. The HTBI primer set was used in a first-round RT-PCR of the TCR CDR3. MiXCR, applied by TCRdb to the multiplex PCR reads, yields one record per CDR3 protein. The sample has roughly 560,000 distinct CDR3 sequences, about 15% seen once. This chain uses TRBV12-3 or TRBV12-4 with TRBJ2-7; 10 positions match TRBD1. The clonotype originates from a woman between 35 and 50 years old with Graves' ophthalmopathy. Sequencing was performed on blood. The CDR3: CASSPDRGLVSYEQYF. CDR3 bases: TGTGCCAGCAGTCCTGACAGGGGGCTTGTCTCCTACGAGCAGTACTTC.